The clone carrying this TCR beta chain was seen only a few times. The data derive from a study of early T cells in non-severe SARS-CoV-2 infection. MiXCR was run by TCRdb on the 5' RACE reads, yielding one entry per CDR3 protein. The sample shows more than 20,000 distinct CDR3 sequences, 4.5% to 7% of them seen only once. V was clipped by 5 bases and J by 2 bases; unmatched bases: 2. In germline, CDR1 is SGHTA, CDR2 FQGNSA. The CDR3 is 16 residues long. This chain connects TRBV7-2 to TRBJ2-5; 16 positions match TRBD2. This TCR was recovered from an adult who was a healthcare worker with PCR-confirmed SARS-CoV-2 infection or an uninfected control (not recorded which). The sequencing input was whole blood. CDR3: CASSKGLAGGQETQYF. CDR3 DNA: TGTGCCAGCAGCAAGGGACTAGCGGGGGGGCAAGAGACCCAGTACTTC.